This T cell receptor (beta chain) stems from a study of shared clonotypes between healthy human individuals. Whole-study results and caveats: Sequencing depth was predicted to influence how clonotypes are shared among donors.

Genomic DNA from each subset was divided evenly over several immunoSEQ plates. DNA at roughly 0.2 ug, roughly 30,000 T cell genomes, went into sorted-subset replicate PCRs. Data came from immunoSEQ multiplex PCR; TCRdb stores just in-frame clones and leaves some out. In the table there are nearly 1,000,000 clones, 70% to 85% of which are singletons. Note on this clone: Its antigen is still unknown.

This TCR derives from a man between 18 and 35 years old in good health. The specimen sequenced was memory CD4+ T cells sorted from blood. This sample's subset: CD45RA-negative fraction.

The CDR3 DNA reads TGTGCCAGCAGGCTGGCGAGAAACACCATATATTTT. Its protein is CASRLARNTIYF. The chain joins TRBV28 to TRBJ1-3; no firm D call. The CDR3 has 12 amino acids. The germline V and J ends were trimmed by 6 bases and 5 bases, with 8 bases remaining between them. Germline CDR1 MDHEN, CDR2 SYDVKM.